This T cell receptor (beta chain) was found in a study of OX40 agonist ivuxolimab in advanced cancers. Patients had blood sampled at baseline and again on cycle 4 day 1 and cycle 7 day 1. Study-wide results and limits: Clonal expansion by week 6 occurred in CD4+ and CD8+ blood T cells (at 0.1 to 3.0 mg/kg).

In germline, CDR1 is SGHRS, CDR2 YFSETQ. Trimming removed 2 bases at V and 2 bases at J, with 7 bases between. CDR3 length: 13 residues. Produced via immunoSEQ multiplex PCR; TCRdb's table is partial and in-frame only. The table records over 20,000 clones, roughly 85% of them present only once. A remark on this clone: Its antigen is as yet unknown.

Sequences were derived from CD4+ or CD8+ T cells sorted from blood, sampled in a trial of the OX40 agonist ivuxolimab. This TCR was recovered from an adult with an advanced solid tumor such as melanoma, head and neck, liver or kidney cancer. The gene calls are TRBV5-1 and TRBJ1-2; D possibly corresponds to TRBD1 (6 bases). CDR3 bases: TGCGCCAGCAGCTTCACAGGGAACTATGGCTACACCTTC. It encodes CASSFTGNYGYTF.